These 28 T cell receptor beta chains were all obtained from the same sample, sequenced in a study of regulatory T cells (dated by TCRdb to the late 2010s). What the authors observed across the whole study: Enrichment for hydrophobic residues at CDR3 positions 6 and 7 was found in conventional CD4+ T cells from CD3G-deficient patients, suggesting more self-reactive specificities.

Preparation of the library involved the immunoSEQ multiplex PCR assay. For the multiplex PCR, 52 forward TRBV primers and 13 reverse TRBJ primers were used, and amplification bias was corrected with both assay-based and computational methods. This immuneACCESS table, as held by TCRdb, lists in-frame sequences with V and J called but not all clones. Of the missing ones, under half trace to an unresolved V gene in checked studies; the others have no known cause. The sample has around 17,000 clones on record, around 83% of them singletons. The biggest ten clones account for under 9.5% of the sample. Their antigens remain unidentified. The material sequenced was conventional CD4+ T cells sorted from blood. These TCRs come from a person aged 25 to 45 with CD3G deficiency.

The genes are TRBV27 and TRBJ2-1; TRBD2 might be the D (6 bases). V lost 2 bases and J 5 bases, leaving 13 bases between the germline ends. Germline-derived CDR1 and CDR2 are MNHEY and SMNVEV (reference sequence). The CDR3 consists of 15 residues. The CDR3 reads CASSLMSGRDNEQFF. CDR3 in DNA: TGTGCCAGCAGTTTAATGAGCGGGCGCGACAATGAGCAGTTCTTC.

The chain recombines TRBV28 with TRBJ2-7; 7 bases align to TRBD1. This CDR3 spans 14 amino acids. Germline CDR1 MDHEN, CDR2 SYDVKM. V lost 4 bases to trimming and J lost 8 bases; unmatched junction nucleotides: 11. The CDR3 sequence is CASSSPIRGQKQYF. CDR3 in DNA: TGTGCCAGCAGTTCCCCGATCAGGGGACAGAAGCAGTACTTC.

CDR3 nucleotides: TGCGCCAGCAGCTTAGGGGCAGGGAAAGGGAACACTGAAGCTTTCTTT. Translated, it gives CASSLGAGKGNTEAFF. The gene calls are TRBV5-1 and TRBJ1-1; D possibly corresponds to TRBD1 (5 bases). The CDR3 loop spans 16 amino acids. V shed 2 bases and J shed 1 base, with 15 bases lying between them. The V gene's germline CDR1 is SGHRS and CDR2 YFSETQ. Together with reference TRBV5-1 and TRBJ1-1, the CDR3 gives the full variable domain: KAGVTQTPRYLIKTRGQQVTLSCSPISGHRSVSWYQQTPGQGLQFLFEYFSETQRNKGNFPGRFSGRQFSNSRSEMNVSTLELGDSALYLCASSLGAGKGNTEAFFGQGTRLTVV.

V usage is TRBV7-8 and J usage is TRBJ2-1, with D possibly being TRBD1 (6 bases). Trimming cost V 6 bases and J 10 bases, with 13 bases left between them. The germline gives CDR1 SGHVS, CDR2 FQNEAQ. This CDR3 has 12 residues. Written as DNA, the CDR3 is TGTGCCAGCAGGGACAGCGGATACGAGCAGTTCTTC. It specifies CASRDSGYEQFF.

V is TRBV5-1 and J is TRBJ2-1; D remains unclear. CDR1 and CDR2 (germline): SGHRS, YFSETQ. The V end lost 0 bases, the J end lost 0 bases, and 7 bases lay between the germline ends. CDR3 length: 15 amino acids. The CDR3 DNA is TGCGCCAGCAGCTTGGGGTCCTTCTCCTACAATGAGCAGTTCTTC. Translating it yields CASSLGSFSYNEQFF.

V gene TRBV30 combines with J gene TRBJ1-1; TRBD1 agrees at 7 bases. The V gene's germline CDR1 is GTSNPN and CDR2 SVGIG (reference sequence). The CDR3 has 16 amino acids. Trimming removed 1 base from V and 0 bases from J; junction bases left unmatched: 8. The CDR3 sequence: CAWSALPGQVNTEAFF. The CDR3, as DNA: TGTGCCTGGAGTGCCCTCCCCGGACAGGTGAACACTGAAGCTTTCTTT.

The genes are TRBV28 and TRBJ1-4, with 9 bases fitting TRBD1. J gave up 7 bases and V 4 bases, and 7 bases lay outside the gene matches. The CDR3 extends over 15 amino acids. Germline V lookup: CDR1 MDHEN, CDR2 SYDVKM. CDR3 residues: CASSSSGTGSEKLFF. As DNA, the CDR3 is TGTGCCAGCAGTTCATCCGGGACAGGGAGTGAAAAACTGTTTTTT.

J is TRBJ2-3 and V is TRBV7-9; 8 bases map to TRBD2. Germline CDR1 and CDR2: SEHNR and FQNEAQ (reference sequence). Losses at the gene ends were 8 bases for V and 0 bases for J; bases not matched to a gene: 4. There are 14 residues in the CDR3. The CDR3 is CASSLAGSTDTQYF. The DNA of the CDR3 is TGTGCCAGCTCCCTAGCGGGTAGCACAGATACGCAGTATTTT.

J is TRBJ1-1 and V is TRBV28; 9 bases agree with TRBD1. There are 19 residues in the CDR3. Germline values: CDR1 MDHEN, CDR2 SYDVKM. V lost 5 bases to trimming and J lost 0 bases; unmatched junction nucleotides: 16. The CDR3, as DNA: TGTGCCAGCAGTCCTCTACTAGACGACAGGGGGGAGATGAACACTGAAGCTTTCTTT. It codes for CASSPLLDDRGEMNTEAFF.

The rearrangement links TRBV6-6 to TRBJ1-1, with D uncertain. The V end was cut by 0 bases, the J end by 4 bases, with 12 bases between. Germline V gives CDR1 MNHNY, CDR2 SVGAGI (reference sequence). This CDR3 is 15 amino acids long. The CDR3 loop reads CASSYSTRASTEAFF. In DNA form, the CDR3 reads TGTGCCAGCAGTTACTCGACGCGGGCGAGCACTGAAGCTTTCTTT.

This chain joins TRBV28 and TRBJ2-5; D gene uncertain. CDR1 MDHEN and CDR2 SYDVKM come from the germline V gene. CDR3 length: 15 amino acids. V lost 5 bases and J lost 4, with 17 bases in between. The CDR3 region has the DNA TGTGCCAGCAGTCTCGACCTGACATTCGGAGAGACCCAGTACTTC. Translated: CASSLDLTFGETQYF.

The chain joins TRBV28 to TRBJ2-1; 11 bases match TRBD1. With 4 bases clipped from V and 7 bases from J, the junction kept 6 bases outside the gene matches. Per the germline V gene, CDR1 is MDHEN and CDR2 is SYDVKM. The CDR3 is 15 amino acids. The CDR3 nucleotides read TGTGCCAGCAGTTCAGGGGACAGGGGGAGGAATGAGCAGTTCTTC. This gives the protein CASSSGDRGRNEQFF.

The chain is built from TRBV28 and TRBJ1-5; D ambiguous. From germline, CDR1 is MDHEN and CDR2 SYDVKM. Trimming left V 3 bases short and J 8 bases short, with 8 bases between. The CDR3 length is 12 residues. In nucleotides, the CDR3 is TGTGCCAGCAGTTTTTTGGGTGAGCCCCAGCATTTT. It translates to CASSFLGEPQHF.

The chain carries TRBV10-3 and TRBJ1-6; no reliable D call. The CDR3 loop spans 15 amino acids. V shed 6 bases and J shed 0 bases, with 9 bases lying between them. Germline CDR1 is ENHRY and CDR2 is SYGVKD. CDR3 sequence (DNA): TGTGCCATCAGCTCACAGAGCTCCTATAATTCACCCCTCCACTTT. Its translation: CAISSQSSYNSPLHF.

The rearrangement links TRBV18 to TRBJ1-1; no clear D gene. Trimming removed 3 bases at V and 4 bases at J, with 12 bases between. The CDR3 totals 14 residues. Germline V gene lookup returns CDR1 KGHSH and CDR2 LQKENI. The CDR3 region is CASSPLDGGTEAFF. CDR3 nucleotide sequence: TGTGCCAGCTCACCCCTCGATGGTGGCACTGAAGCTTTCTTT.

This rearrangement joins TRBV7-9 to TRBJ1-2; 8 bases agree with TRBD1. Germline V gene lookup returns CDR1 SEHNR and CDR2 FQNEAQ (reference sequence). J gave up 4 bases and V 5 bases, and 6 bases lay outside the gene matches. This CDR3 has 14 amino acids. CDR3 DNA sequence: TGTGCCAGCAGCCGACAGGGGTCCATCTATGGCTACACCTTC. It yields the protein CASSRQGSIYGYTF. Using reference TRBV7-9 and TRBJ1-2 for the parts outside the CDR3, the full variable domain is DTGVSQNPRHKITKRGQNVTFRCDPISEHNRLYWYRQTLGQGPEFLTYFQNEAQLEKSRLLSDRFSAERPKGSFSTLEIQRTEQGDSAMYLCASSRQGSIYGYTFGSGTRLTVV.

The J gene is TRBJ1-6, the V gene TRBV5-1; D possibly corresponds to TRBD1 (5 bases). CDR1 is SGHRS, CDR2 YFSETQ, per germline. CDR3 length: 14 residues. With 1 base removed from V and 8 bases from J, the gap between germline ends came to 10 bases. The CDR3 loop is CASSLMVGDSPLHF. In DNA, the CDR3 is TGCGCCAGCAGCTTGATGGTGGGGGATTCACCCCTCCACTTT. Drawing the rest from reference TRBV5-1 and TRBJ1-6, the complete variable domain is KAGVTQTPRYLIKTRGQQVTLSCSPISGHRSVSWYQQTPGQGLQFLFEYFSETQRNKGNFPGRFSGRQFSNSRSEMNVSTLELGDSALYLCASSLMVGDSPLHFGNGTRLTVT.

The chain's CDR3 is CATRRRGAEAFF. The CDR3 bases are TGTGCCACTAGAAGGAGGGGAGCTGAAGCTTTCTTT. The rearrangement uses TRBV6-5 and TRBJ1-1; D is possibly TRBD1 (5 bases). The CDR3 is 12 residues long. Germline CDR1 reads MNHEY; CDR2 reads SVGAGI. V was cut by 10 bases and J by 6 bases, with 15 bases left in between.

CDR3 residues: CASSSFANYGYTF. The CDR3 bases are TGTGCCAGCAGTTCATTTGCGAACTATGGCTACACCTTC. J is TRBJ1-2 and V is TRBV28; D not resolved. CDR3 length equals 13 residues. The ends were cut back, 4 bases at V and 2 bases at J, with 8 bases in the middle. The germline gives CDR1 MDHEN, CDR2 SYDVKM.

With respect to this clone: At one end the junction does not follow the germline gene, possibly because of a read error. This sequence joins TRBV14 and TRBJ2-7; D remains ambiguous. Germline CDR1 is SGHDN and CDR2 is FVKESK. The CDR3 loop spans 13 amino acids. This chain's CDR3 is CASSPWPSSEQYF. The CDR3 nucleotides read TGTGCCAGCAGCCCTTGGCCCTCCTCCGAGCAGTACTTC. Supplemented by reference TRBV14 and TRBJ2-7, the full variable domain reads EAGVTQFPSHSVIEKGQTVTLRCDPISGHDNLYWYRRVMGKEIKFLLHFVKESKQDESGMPNNRFLAERTGGTYSTLKVQPAELEDSGVYFCASSPWPSSEQYFGPGTRLTVT.

The chain recombines TRBV30 with TRBJ2-1; D is possibly TRBD2 (6 bases). The CDR3 has 13 amino acids. Germline-derived CDR1 and CDR2 are GTSNPN and SVGIG (reference sequence). The ends were cut back, 4 bases at V and 12 bases at J, with 19 bases in the middle. The DNA for the CDR3 is TGTGCCTGGACGCGCAGGCCGGGGCGGGGGCAGTTCTTC. Its translation is CAWTRRPGRGQFF.

The rearrangement links TRBV5-1 to TRBJ2-1; 11 bases fit TRBD2. The V and J ends lost 3 bases and 7 bases, in that order; junction bases with no gene match: 9. The CDR3 runs to 16 residues. Germline CDR1 reads SGHRS; CDR2 reads YFSETQ. The CDR3 loop reads CASSYTLAGGWNEQFF. Here the CDR3 DNA reads TGCGCCAGCAGCTATACCTTAGCGGGAGGGTGGAATGAGCAGTTCTTC.

V and J are TRBV10-3 and TRBJ2-7; 9 bases line up with TRBD1. V shed 10 bases and J 4 bases; nucleotides not matched to a gene: 11. The CDR3 sequence is 14 residues long. Germline V CDR1 and CDR2: ENHRY, SYGVKD. In DNA form, the CDR3 reads TGTGCCACCAAAAAGGGACAGGGTCCGTACGAGCAGTACTTC. It encodes CATKKGQGPYEQYF.

The chain recombines TRBV19 with TRBJ2-2; D may match TRBD1 or TRBD2 (5 bases each). V lost 4 bases and J lost 1, with 16 bases in between. The CDR3 sequence is 17 residues long. Per the germline V gene, CDR1 is LNHDA and CDR2 is SQIVND (reference sequence). For the CDR3, the DNA is TGTGCCAGTAGTACTCAGGGTCCGACTATGAACACCGGGGAGCTGTTTTTT. Residues: CASSTQGPTMNTGELFF. Full variable domain (outside the CDR3, taken from reference TRBV19 and TRBJ2-2): DGGITQSPKYLFRKEGQNVTLSCEQNLNHDAMYWYRQDPGQGLRLIYYSQIVNDFQKGDIAEGYSVSREKKESFPLTVTSAQKNPTAFYLCASSTQGPTMNTGELFFGEGSRLTVL.

The V and J genes are TRBV19 and TRBJ2-2; possible D gene TRBD2, 6 bases. The CDR3 consists of 14 residues. Trimming removed 6 bases from V and 3 bases from J, with 11 bases in between. Germline loops: CDR1 LNHDA, CDR2 SQIVND (reference sequence). CDR3 loop: CASRGAGYTGELFF. The DNA for the CDR3 is TGTGCCAGTAGGGGCGCGGGATACACCGGGGAGCTGTTTTTT.

This clone was counted once. The chain's CDR3 is CASSVAGRFSPLHF. The CDR3 region has the DNA TGTGCCAGCAGCGTCGCGGGGAGATTTTCACCCCTCCACTTT. This chain links TRBV6-1 with TRBJ1-6, with no clear D. Trimming pared 6 bases from V and 9 bases from J, leaving 15 bases between. Germline-derived CDR1 and CDR2 are MNHNS and SASEGT. This CDR3 region has 14 residues.

The chain has TRBV7-9 and TRBJ2-7; 7 bases map to TRBD1. The CDR3 runs 13 residues. Germline V gives CDR1 SEHNR, CDR2 FQNEAQ (reference sequence). V shed 1 base, J shed 10 bases, and the junction held 7 bases outside the gene matches. As DNA, the CDR3 is TGTGCCAGCAGCTTAGTGGGACAGCGGTCACAGTACTTC. Encoded protein: CASSLVGQRSQYF.

This chain links TRBV28 with TRBJ1-2, with TRBD1 as a possible D gene (6 bases). The CDR3 is 11 residues long. V was trimmed by 6 bases and J by 7 bases, leaving 9 bases between them. The germline CDR1 and CDR2 sequences are MDHEN and SYDVKM. CDR3: CASSKQGGYTF. Written as DNA, the CDR3 is TGTGCCAGCAGCAAACAGGGTGGCTACACCTTC.